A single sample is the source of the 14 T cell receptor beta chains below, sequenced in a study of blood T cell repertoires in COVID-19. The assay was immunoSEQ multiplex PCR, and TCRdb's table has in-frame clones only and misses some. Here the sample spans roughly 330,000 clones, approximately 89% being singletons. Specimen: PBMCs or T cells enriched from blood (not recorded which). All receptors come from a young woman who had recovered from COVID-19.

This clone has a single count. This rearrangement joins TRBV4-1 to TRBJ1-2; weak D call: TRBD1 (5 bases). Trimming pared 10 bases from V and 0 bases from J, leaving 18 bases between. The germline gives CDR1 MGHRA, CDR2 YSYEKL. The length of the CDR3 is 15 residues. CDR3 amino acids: CATGGWAASNYGYTF. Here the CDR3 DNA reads TGCGCCACCGGGGGGTGGGCAGCTTCTAACTATGGCTACACCTTC.

The CDR3 spells CASSLGQGGTDTQYF. CDR3 nucleotides: TGTGCCAGCAGCTTGGGACAGGGTGGCACAGATACGCAGTATTTT. The chain uses TRBV5-6 and TRBJ2-3, with TRBD1 matching over 7 bases. V lost 0 bases to trimming and J lost 1 base; unmatched junction nucleotides: 2. The CDR3 length is 15 residues. Germline CDR1 is SGHDT and CDR2 is YYEEEE.

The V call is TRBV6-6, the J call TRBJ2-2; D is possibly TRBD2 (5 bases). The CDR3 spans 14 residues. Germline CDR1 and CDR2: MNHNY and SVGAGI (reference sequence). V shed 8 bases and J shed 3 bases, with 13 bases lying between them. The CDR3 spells CASGDEGYTGELFF. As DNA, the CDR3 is TGTGCCAGCGGAGACGAGGGATACACCGGGGAGCTGTTTTTT.

The CDR3: CASNTGSVTEAFF. CDR3 sequence (DNA): TGTGCCAGCAACACAGGGTCAGTCACTGAAGCTTTCTTT. This sequence joins TRBV25-1 and TRBJ1-1; tentative D call: TRBD1 (6 bases). Trimming shortened V by 7 bases and J by 4 bases, and 13 bases separated the two germline ends. Germline loops: CDR1 MGHDK, CDR2 SYGVNS. The CDR3 is made up of 13 amino acids.

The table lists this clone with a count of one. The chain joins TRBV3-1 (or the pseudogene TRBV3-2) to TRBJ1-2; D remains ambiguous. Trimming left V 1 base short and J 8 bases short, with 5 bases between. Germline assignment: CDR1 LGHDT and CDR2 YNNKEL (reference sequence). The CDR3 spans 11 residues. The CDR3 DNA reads TGTGCCAGCAGCCAAGGCGGGGGCTACACCTTC. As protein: CASSQGGGYTF.

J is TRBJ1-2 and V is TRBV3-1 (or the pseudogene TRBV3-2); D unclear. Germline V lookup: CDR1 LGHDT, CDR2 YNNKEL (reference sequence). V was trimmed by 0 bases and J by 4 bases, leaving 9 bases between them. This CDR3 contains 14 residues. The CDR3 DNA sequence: TGTGCCAGCAGCCAAGAAGCTGCTCGCTATGGCTACACCTTC. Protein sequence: CASSQEAARYGYTF.

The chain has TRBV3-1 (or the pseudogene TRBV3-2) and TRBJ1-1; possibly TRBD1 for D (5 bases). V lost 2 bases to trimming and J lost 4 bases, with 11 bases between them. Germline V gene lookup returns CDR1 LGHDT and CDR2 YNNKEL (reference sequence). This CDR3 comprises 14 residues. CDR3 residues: CASSQTVGGTEAFF. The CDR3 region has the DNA TGTGCCAGCAGCCAAACGGTGGGGGGCACTGAAGCTTTCTTT.

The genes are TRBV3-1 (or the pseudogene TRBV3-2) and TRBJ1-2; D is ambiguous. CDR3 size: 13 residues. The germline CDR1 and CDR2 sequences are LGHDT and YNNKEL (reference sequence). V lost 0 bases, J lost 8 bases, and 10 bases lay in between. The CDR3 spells CASSQERLRGYTF. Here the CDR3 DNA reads TGTGCCAGCAGCCAAGAAAGGTTGAGGGGCTACACCTTC.

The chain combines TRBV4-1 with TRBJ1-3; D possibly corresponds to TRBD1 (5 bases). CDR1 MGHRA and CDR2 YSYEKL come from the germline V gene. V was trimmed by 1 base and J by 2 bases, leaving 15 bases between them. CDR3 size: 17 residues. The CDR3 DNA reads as TGCGCCAGCAGCCAAGCTCTCGCTTTGGACACTGGAAACACCATATATTTT. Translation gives CASSQALALDTGNTIYF.

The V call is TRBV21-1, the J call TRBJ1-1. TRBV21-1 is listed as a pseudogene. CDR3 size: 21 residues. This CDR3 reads CASSKGRIVGREGIMNTEAFF. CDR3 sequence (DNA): TGTGCCAGCAGCAAAGGTAGGATAGTCGGCAGGGAGGGTATCATGAACACTGAAGCTTTCTTT.

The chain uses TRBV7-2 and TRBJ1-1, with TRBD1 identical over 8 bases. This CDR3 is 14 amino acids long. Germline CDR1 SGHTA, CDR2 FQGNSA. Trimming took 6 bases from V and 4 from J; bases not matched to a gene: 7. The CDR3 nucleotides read TGTGCCAGCAGACCTCGGACAGGGAGCACTGAAGCTTTCTTT. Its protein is CASRPRTGSTEAFF.

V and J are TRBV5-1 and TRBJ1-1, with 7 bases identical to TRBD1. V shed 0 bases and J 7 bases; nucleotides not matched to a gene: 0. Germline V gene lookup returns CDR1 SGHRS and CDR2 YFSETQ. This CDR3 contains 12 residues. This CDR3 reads CASSLDRGEAFF. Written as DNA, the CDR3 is TGCGCCAGCAGCTTGGACAGGGGTGAAGCTTTCTTT. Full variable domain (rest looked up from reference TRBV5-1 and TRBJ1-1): KAGVTQTPRYLIKTRGQQVTLSCSPISGHRSVSWYQQTPGQGLQFLFEYFSETQRNKGNFPGRFSGRQFSNSRSEMNVSTLELGDSALYLCASSLDRGEAFFGQGTRLTVV.

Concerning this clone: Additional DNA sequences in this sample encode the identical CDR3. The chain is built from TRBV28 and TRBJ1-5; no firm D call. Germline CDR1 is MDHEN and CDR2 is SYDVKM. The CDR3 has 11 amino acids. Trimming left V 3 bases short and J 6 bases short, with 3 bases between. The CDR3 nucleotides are TGTGCCAGCAGTTTTCGTCAGCCCCAGCATTTT. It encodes CASSFRQPQHF.

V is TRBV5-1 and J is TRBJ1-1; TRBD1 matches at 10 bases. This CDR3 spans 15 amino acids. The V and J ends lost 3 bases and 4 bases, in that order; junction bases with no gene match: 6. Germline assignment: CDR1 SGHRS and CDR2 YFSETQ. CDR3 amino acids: CASSSGTGAITEAFF. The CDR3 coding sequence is TGCGCCAGCAGCTCCGGGACAGGGGCAATCACTGAAGCTTTCTTT.